Here is one T cell receptor (beta chain) with its context. The data were obtained in a study of blood T cell repertoires in COVID-19. Study details: Sites in the United States, Italy and Spain provided acute and convalescent COVID-19 samples. T cells, B-cell-depleted T cells, or PBMCs provided the cDNA or gDNA that served as material.

Enrolled during active infection, Seattle patients were then followed longitudinally. V shed 1 base, J shed 10 bases, and the junction held 13 bases outside the gene matches. The CDR3 has 17 residues. In germline, CDR1 is MGHRA, CDR2 YSYEKL. Assay: immunoSEQ multiplex PCR; the TCRdb copy retains only in-frame clones and omits some. Among about 530,000 clones listed, less than 90% were seen once. Sequenced sample: peripheral blood. The receptor's source is a woman aged 50 to 60 with COVID-19, enrolled during active disease. V usage is TRBV4-1 and J usage is TRBJ1-6; TRBD1 agrees at 7 bases. Written as DNA, the CDR3 is TGCGCCAGCAGCCAAGCAAGGTTTCGACAGGGAGGATCACCCCTCCACTTT. The encoded protein is CASSQARFRQGGSPLHF.